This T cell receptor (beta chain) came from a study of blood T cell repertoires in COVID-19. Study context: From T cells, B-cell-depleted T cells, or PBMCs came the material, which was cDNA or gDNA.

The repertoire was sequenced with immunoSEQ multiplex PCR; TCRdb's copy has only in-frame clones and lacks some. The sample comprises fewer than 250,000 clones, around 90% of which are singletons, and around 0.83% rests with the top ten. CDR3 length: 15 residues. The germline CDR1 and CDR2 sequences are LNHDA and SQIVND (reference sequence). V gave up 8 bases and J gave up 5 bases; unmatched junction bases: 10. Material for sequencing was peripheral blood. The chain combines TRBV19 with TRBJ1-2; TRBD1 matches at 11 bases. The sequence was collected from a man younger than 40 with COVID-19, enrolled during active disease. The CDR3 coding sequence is TGTGCCAGTTCTGGACAGGGGGCGCGGGGATATGGCTACACCTTC. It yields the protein CASSGQGARGYGYTF.